These T cell receptor beta chains were read from a single sample in a study of CD8 T cells in ankylosing spondylitis. TCRdb redid the calling of the 5' RACE reads with MiXCR, one entry per CDR3 protein. The repertoire holds about 800,000 distinct CDR3 sequences, with about 10% as singletons. Sequencing was carried out using blood, either unsorted or a sorted T cell fraction (not recorded which). The receptors here all came from a male donor with ankylosing spondylitis. CDR3s include the opening cysteine and the closing phenylalanine or tryptophan.

j_call: TRBJ2-7
v_call: TRBV10-3
cdr3_aa: CAISPRAGYEQYF

j_call: TRBJ2-2
v_call: TRBV7-2
cdr3_aa: CASSLFQTTNTGELFF

j_call: TRBJ1-5
v_call: TRBV7-2
cdr3_aa: CASSARQGNQPQHF

j_call: TRBJ1-1
v_call: TRBV5-1
cdr3_aa: CASSWGTRDRPNTEAFF

j_call: TRBJ2-2
v_call: TRBV20-1
cdr3_aa: CSARGLREYVGELFF

j_call: TRBJ1-2
v_call: TRBV2
cdr3_aa: CASSRDRGRGYTF

j_call: TRBJ2-2
v_call: TRBV29-1
cdr3_aa: CSVEDRTNTGELFF

j_call: TRBJ1-2
v_call: TRBV15
cdr3_aa: CATSRDRGNSYGYTF

j_call: TRBJ2-5
v_call: TRBV20-1
cdr3_aa: CSASASGRVETQYF

j_call: TRBJ1-2
v_call: TRBV5-1
cdr3_aa: CASSLTGGSSYGYTF

j_call: TRBJ1-4
v_call: TRBV9
cdr3_aa: CASSQSLGTGGEKLFF

j_call: TRBJ2-3
v_call: TRBV10-3
cdr3_aa: CAIRSGRAADTQYF

j_call: TRBJ1-2
v_call: TRBV10-3
cdr3_aa: CASSGTGLINYGYTF

j_call: TRBJ2-3
v_call: TRBV20-1
cdr3_aa: CSAPPRRAATDTQYF

j_call: TRBJ2-7
v_call: TRBV11-3
cdr3_aa: CASSPGVQGVGEQYF

j_call: TRBJ1-1
v_call: TRBV29-1
cdr3_aa: CSVDEGRGTEAFF

j_call: TRBJ1-4
v_call: TRBV24-1
cdr3_aa: CATSDPTGSGEKLFF

j_call: TRBJ2-3
v_call: TRBV20-1
cdr3_aa: CSARGGSQPPDTQYF

j_call: TRBJ1-1
v_call: TRBV3-1
cdr3_aa: CASSQDGWGRRDTEAFF

j_call: TRBJ2-1
v_call: TRBV7-2
cdr3_aa: CASSLTPYSYNEQFF

j_call: TRBJ1-4
v_call: TRBV20-1
cdr3_aa: CSARPWGRNEKLFF

j_call: TRBJ2-1
v_call: TRBV5-1
cdr3_aa: CASSLQRGGGSYNEQFF

j_call: TRBJ2-2
v_call: TRBV6-1
cdr3_aa: CASRMGRQAGELFF

j_call: TRBJ1-1
v_call: TRBV29-1
cdr3_aa: CSVAPGWETEAFF

j_call: TRBJ1-1
v_call: TRBV29-1
cdr3_aa: CSVDPGMNTEAFF

j_call: TRBJ1-1
v_call: TRBV6-5
cdr3_aa: CASSYGGWDTEAFF

j_call: TRBJ2-7
v_call: TRBV9
cdr3_aa: CASSVGEQAYEQYF

j_call: TRBJ2-1
v_call: TRBV10-1
cdr3_aa: CASGRETNEQFF

j_call: TRBJ1-2
v_call: TRBV20-1
cdr3_aa: CSASQDSGYTF

j_call: TRBJ1-6
v_call: TRBV7-9
cdr3_aa: CASSLEGNSPLHF

j_call: TRBJ1-4
v_call: TRBV15
cdr3_aa: CATSREGKGGEKLFF

j_call: TRBJ1-6
v_call: TRBV28
cdr3_aa: CASSDSSSYNSPLHF

j_call: TRBJ2-1
v_call: TRBV6-1
cdr3_aa: CASSLRDDEQFF

j_call: TRBJ2-1
v_call: TRBV27
cdr3_aa: CASLRGAGDNEQFF

j_call: TRBJ1-2
v_call: TRBV20-1
cdr3_aa: CSARDWAGEDLYGYTF

j_call: TRBJ2-1
v_call: TRBV28
cdr3_aa: CASTVGAPYNEQFF

j_call: TRBJ1-5
v_call: TRBV20-1
cdr3_aa: CSASITGRNQPQHF

j_call: TRBJ2-7
v_call: TRBV28
cdr3_aa: CASSLTGIRYEQYF

j_call: TRBJ1-4
v_call: TRBV5-5
cdr3_aa: CASSLVMGPGEKLFF

j_call: TRBJ1-3
v_call: TRBV7-2
cdr3_aa: CASSLSRQFGNTIYF

j_call: TRBJ1-1
v_call: TRBV7-9
cdr3_aa: CASSRPGTGLNTEAFF

j_call: TRBJ2-3
v_call: TRBV6-1
cdr3_aa: CASSEILAGLPNTQYF

j_call: TRBJ1-2
v_call: TRBV4-2
cdr3_aa: CASSTRGDYGYTF

j_call: TRBJ2-1
v_call: TRBV7-9
cdr3_aa: CASSFGRTYNEQFF

j_call: TRBJ2-1
v_call: TRBV18
cdr3_aa: CASSLMTGTGDNEQFF

j_call: TRBJ2-7
v_call: TRBV20-1
cdr3_aa: CSARDRRRGASYEQYF

j_call: TRBJ1-3
v_call: TRBV20-1
cdr3_aa: CSARDGGLSGNTIYF

j_call: TRBJ2-7
v_call: TRBV5-1
cdr3_aa: CASSLVTAGVLHEQYF

j_call: TRBJ2-2
v_call: TRBV20-1
cdr3_aa: CSARARQGTGELFF

j_call: TRBJ2-1
v_call: TRBV4-1
cdr3_aa: CASSPGPTAGGNNEQFF

j_call: TRBJ2-7
v_call: TRBV29-1
cdr3_aa: CSVLRQGRGEQYF

j_call: TRBJ2-7
v_call: TRBV6-1
cdr3_aa: CASSDEGVGARKEQYF

j_call: TRBJ2-1
v_call: TRBV20-1
cdr3_aa: CSLFMNEQFF

j_call: TRBJ1-2
v_call: TRBV6-1
cdr3_aa: CASSPTRGLNYGYTF

j_call: TRBJ2-1
v_call: TRBV9
cdr3_aa: CASSVETSGRAYNEQFF

j_call: TRBJ2-1
v_call: TRBV5-1
cdr3_aa: CASSFRLAASYNEQFF

j_call: TRBJ1-1
v_call: TRBV10-3
cdr3_aa: CAISESEGLGAFF